This T cell receptor (beta chain) was sequenced in a study of blood T cell repertoires in COVID-19. The repertoire was sequenced with immunoSEQ multiplex PCR; TCRdb's copy has only in-frame clones and lacks some. The sample includes under 250,000 clones, about four fifths of them seen just once. This clone occurred a few times. Sequencing was carried out using peripheral blood. The TCR sequence derives from a woman in her thirties or forties with active or convalescent COVID-19.

The CDR3 loop reads CASSFAGGGRDGYTF. The CDR3 DNA follows: TGTGCCAGCAGTTTTGCAGGGGGAGGAAGGGATGGCTACACCTTC. The chain carries TRBV6-5 and TRBJ1-2; 7 bases align to TRBD1. With V trimmed by 4 bases and J by 6 bases, 11 bases remained unmatched. The CDR3 length is 15 residues. CDR1 and CDR2 from the germline V gene are MNHEY and SVGAGI.